What follows are 12 T cell receptor beta chains derived from one specimen sequenced in a study of beta chain features in type 1 diabetes. The entirety of the isolated RNA underwent reverse transcription, so expressed TCRB transcripts were sequenced. This table comes from immunoSEQ multiplex PCR, and its TCRdb copy is limited to in-frame clones, with some not included. The sample carries 160,000 or so clones, less than 9.5% recorded once. Input material: central memory CD4+ T cells from blood. All receptors derive from a woman aged 18-29 years in good health.

The chain recombines TRBV2 with TRBJ2-2, with D possibly being TRBD1 (5 bases). The CDR3 loop spans 14 amino acids. Germline loops: CDR1 SNHLY, CDR2 FYNNEI. The V and J ends lost 6 bases and 2 bases respectively, with 10 bases between them. The CDR3 here is CASRAGFNTGELFF. The CDR3 DNA sequence: TGTGCCAGCAGGGCAGGGTTTAACACCGGGGAGCTGTTTTTT.

This chain links TRBV10-3 with TRBJ2-7; TRBD2 matches 11 bases. CDR1 and CDR2 (germline): ENHRY, SYGVKD. This CDR3 is built from 16 residues. V was clipped by 0 bases and J by 7 bases; unmatched bases: 8. This CDR3 reads CAISESLAGGSAEQYF. The CDR3, as DNA: TGTGCCATCAGTGAGTCGCTAGCGGGAGGATCGGCAGAGCAGTACTTC.

The V and J genes are TRBV2 and TRBJ2-2; D perhaps matches TRBD1 (6 bases). V lost 9 bases to trimming and J lost 4 bases, with 9 bases between them. Germline V CDR1 and CDR2: SNHLY, FYNNEI. The length of the CDR3 is 12 residues. CDR3 sequence (DNA): TGTGCCAGTAACAGGGTCACCGGGGAGCTGTTTTTT. It codes for CASNRVTGELFF.

This clone was seen more than once but under ten times. The gene calls are TRBV5-6 and TRBJ1-4, with TRBD1 as a possible D gene (5 bases). The CDR3 runs to 16 residues. V was pared by 1 base and J by 0 bases, with 10 bases between. CDR1 SGHDT and CDR2 YYEEEE come from the germline V gene. The CDR3 DNA sequence: TGTGCCAGCAGCTTGAAGGGGATTGCAACTAATGAAAAACTGTTTTTT. Its translation is CASSLKGIATNEKLFF.

The DNA for the CDR3 is TGCGCCAGCAGCTTGGGGGCAGAGCCAGCTAACTATGGCTACACCTTC. Translating it yields CASSLGAEPANYGYTF. The rearrangement joins TRBV5-1 to TRBJ1-2; D is unclear. Germline CDR1 reads SGHRS; CDR2 reads YFSETQ. Deletions cut 0 bases from V and 0 bases from J, with 12 bases between. This CDR3 is built from 16 residues.

The chain uses TRBV7-2 and TRBJ1-2, with 7 bases lining up with TRBD1. The CDR3 length is 15 residues. Germline CDR1 SGHTA, CDR2 FQGNSA. Trimming cost V 0 bases and J 7 bases; bases outside gene matches: 8. The CDR3: CASSLAPRQGFGYTF. The CDR3 DNA is TGTGCCAGCAGCTTAGCACCCCGACAGGGCTTTGGCTACACCTTC.

This clone was observed a few times. The V call is TRBV9, the J call TRBJ2-1; tentative D call: TRBD1 (6 bases). Germline V lookup: CDR1 SGDLS, CDR2 YYNGEE. V was shortened by 4 bases and J by 10 bases, with 9 bases between the two germline ends. The CDR3 covers 11 residues. CDR3 residues: CASSSGQEQFF. The CDR3, as DNA: TGTGCCAGCAGCTCCGGACAGGAGCAGTTCTTC.

At least ten counts were recorded for this clone. The V call is TRBV14, the J call TRBJ2-7; 7 bases agree with TRBD2. Germline values: CDR1 SGHDN, CDR2 FVKESK. Trimming removed 1 base from V and 3 bases from J; junction bases left unmatched: 9. This CDR3 comprises 16 residues. The CDR3 is CASSQARLAQYYEQYF. The CDR3, as DNA: TGTGCCAGCAGCCAAGCCAGACTAGCTCAGTACTACGAGCAGTACTTC.

This clone was observed a few times. V is TRBV7-9 and J is TRBJ1-1; D ambiguous. Germline assignment: CDR1 SEHNR and CDR2 FQNEAQ (reference sequence). The length of the CDR3 is 11 residues. The V gene lost 5 bases and the J gene lost 11 bases, with 12 bases spanning the gap. The CDR3 DNA follows: TGTGCCAGCAGCCCCGAGTTTCTGGCTTTCTTT. Protein: CASSPEFLAFF.

This clone has only a few counts. The CDR3 region is CASSLSGTTGYTF. The CDR3 bases are TGTGCCAGCAGTTTATCCGGGACAACTGGCTACACCTTC. This chain links TRBV27 with TRBJ1-2; maybe TRBD1 (6 bases). The CDR3 extends over 13 amino acids. V lost 0 bases to trimming and J lost 7 bases, with 9 bases between them. Germline values: CDR1 MNHEY, CDR2 SMNVEV (reference sequence).

In its sample, this clone was seen a few times. The rearrangement links TRBV5-1 to TRBJ1-1; D uncertain. V was shortened by 0 bases and J by 2 bases, with 8 bases between the two germline ends. The CDR3 consists of 14 residues. Germline CDR1 is SGHRS and CDR2 is YFSETQ. For the CDR3, the DNA is TGCGCCAGCAGCTTGGGACAAAGCAACACTGAAGCTTTCTTT. This sequence encodes CASSLGQSNTEAFF.

The chain uses TRBV5-5 and TRBJ1-4, with a weak D call TRBD1 (6 bases). Germline V gives CDR1 SGHKS, CDR2 YYEKEE (reference sequence). The CDR3 length is 18 residues. V shed 4 bases and J shed 5 bases, with 24 bases lying between them. The CDR3 loop reads CASSPPRQGRFGNEKLFF. The CDR3 region has the DNA TGTGCCAGCAGCCCGCCGAGGCAGGGGCGTTTTGGGAATGAAAAACTGTTTTTT.